This T cell receptor beta chain came from a study of T-cell memory formation after mild COVID-19 (dated by TCRdb to about 2021). Some background on the complete study: Most TCR sequence clusters were specific to one of the two donors. The cohort was made up of two young adult volunteers, one female and one male, who were previously healthy. T-cell clones expanding and contracting after mild COVID-19 in a couple of donors were tracked by longitudinal TCRalpha and TCRbeta repertoire sequencing.

This clonotype appeared many times. What antigen it recognizes has not been identified. One base away there is no much larger clone; base qualities are not given. Results and caveats for the whole study, not just this receptor: Clones that contracted from day 15 to 85 showed balanced CD4/CD8 phenotypes, whereas a second wave of clones that expanded from day 15 to 37 leaned towards CD4+. Only two mild cases were covered by the study, and larger cohorts that include severe cases with pre-infection samples were considered necessary. Contracting CD4+ clones turned up mainly in the CM and EM memory subsets, whereas EMRA was where CD8+ clones were enriched. Some responding clones were found in pre-infection memory, which suggests that pre-existing cross-reactive memory T cells took part in the SARS-CoV-2 response. SARS-CoV-2 specificity of the second-wave clones peaking on day 37 was not confirmed.

V was cut back by 2 bases and J by 2 bases, leaving a gap of 16 bases between them. The CDR3 starts with the cysteine, ends with the phenylalanine, and has 17 residues. CDR3 DNA is the only sequence kept; it has 51 bases, read in frame from the first base. As encoded in the germline V gene, CDR1 is SGHTA while CDR2 is FQGNSA. The sequencer was an Illumina NovaSeq 6000. Using 5'RACE with constant-segment primers, TCRalpha and TCRbeta cDNA libraries were constructed, with sample barcodes and unique molecular identifiers added in the process. RNA was extracted from every sample with Trizol reagent. The libraries were amplified in two PCR steps, and the second step added a second sample barcode and Illumina TruSeq adapters. Sequencing of libraries was performed on an Illumina NovaSeq with 2 x 150 bp paired-end reads. Concerning the study's data processing: With migec v1.2.7, reads were demultiplexed and then collapsed into UMI-guided consensus sequences. Using mixcr v2.1.11, the UMI consensuses were aligned to TRA and TRB V and J templates and assembled into clonotypes. A clonotype was counted as expanded or contracted only when both edgeR and NoisET called the clonotype significant, with the noise models trained on biological replicates. For edgeR calls, a false discovery rate-adjusted p below 0.01 and a log2 fold-change threshold of 1 were applied. As an exploratory analysis of dynamics, max-normalized trajectories of the 1000 most abundant clonotypes were examined with PCA combined with hierarchical clustering. The CD4 or CD8 phenotype of responding clones was assigned using the separately sequenced CD4+ and CD8+ repertoires. TCRdb's own reprocessing of the public reads used fastp at Q25 and MiXCR and kept productive beta chains. Merged by CDR3 protein, the rows form single entries marked with the most common genes and DNA. Clone size and V and J calls follow TCRdb, not the original study. The sample table records under 450,000 distinct CDR3 sequences; roughly a quarter of these occur just once. The top ten clones comprise about an eighth of the sample.

Ficoll-Paque density gradient centrifugation was used to isolate PBMCs. The source material was PBMCs or a T cell subset sorted from them (not recorded which). The sequence links TRBV7-2 to TRBJ2-1; the D segment could be TRBD1, given 6 matching bases. The clonotype comes from an adult woman who had mild COVID-19 (a few samples of this study predate the infection). The sample titles of this study are shuffled in the database, so cell type and time point are left out; the donor was told from shared clones. The CDR3 corresponds to CASSLTATGLAYNEQFF. At the DNA level, the sequence is TGTGCCAGCAGCTTAACGGCCACAGGGCTGGCCTACAATGAGCAGTTCTTC.